The 31 T cell receptor beta chains presented below share a single source sample, sequenced in a study of early T cells in non-severe SARS-CoV-2 infection. Each CDR3 protein gets one entry after TCRdb re-called the 5' RACE reads with MiXCR. The sample consists of tens of thousands of distinct CDR3 sequences, roughly 6.8% of them appearing once. Sequences were obtained from whole blood. Every receptor here comes from an adult who was a healthcare worker with PCR-confirmed SARS-CoV-2 infection or an uninfected control (not recorded which).

This clonotype was detected a few times. The V and J genes are TRBV7-2 and TRBJ2-1; D tentatively fits TRBD1 or TRBD2 (5 bases each). The germline V and J ends were trimmed by 1 base and 7 bases, with 14 bases remaining between them. The CDR3 extends over 15 amino acids. Per the germline V gene, CDR1 is SGHTA and CDR2 is FQGNSA. The CDR3 reads CASSLEGPRRNEQFF. CDR3 DNA: TGTGCCAGCAGCTTAGAGGGACCCCGGAGAAATGAGCAGTTCTTC.

This clonotype showed up many times. The chain combines TRBV20-1 with TRBJ1-3; D may be TRBD1 (5 bases). This CDR3 has 13 amino acids. The germline V and J ends were trimmed by 1 base and 4 bases, with 8 bases remaining between them. Germline V CDR1 and CDR2: DFQATT, SNEGSKA (reference sequence). The CDR3 protein is CSARVQGGNTIYF. In DNA, the CDR3 is TGCAGTGCTAGAGTGCAGGGAGGAAACACCATATATTTT.

In this sample, this clonotype turned up many times. The chain couples TRBV5-4 to TRBJ1-1, with TRBD1 matching over 8 bases. V lost 2 bases to trimming and J lost 0 bases; unmatched junction nucleotides: 12. This CDR3 region has 18 residues. Germline CDR1 is SGHNT and CDR2 is YYREEE (reference sequence). CDR3 residues: CASSFGGGRGRLNTEAFF. Written as DNA, the CDR3 is TGTGCCAGCAGCTTCGGAGGTGGCAGGGGGCGGTTGAACACTGAAGCTTTCTTT.

This clonotype was recorded many times. This chain connects TRBV28 to TRBJ1-5, with no clear D. From germline, CDR1 is MDHEN and CDR2 SYDVKM. The V gene lost 6 bases and the J gene lost 4 bases, with 10 bases spanning the gap. The length of the CDR3 is 13 residues. As DNA, the CDR3 is TGTGCCAGCAGCAACGGCCTAAATCAGCCCCAGCATTTT. This sequence encodes CASSNGLNQPQHF. The full variable domain, its missing parts supplied by reference TRBV28 and TRBJ1-5, is DVKVTQSSRYLVKRTGEKVFLECVQDMDHENMFWYRQDPGLGLRLIYFSYDVKMKEKGDIPEGYSVSREKKERFSLILESASTNQTSMYLCASSNGLNQPQHFGDGTRLSIL.

This clonotype appeared many times. The chain links TRBV9 to TRBJ2-7; the D gene is possibly TRBD2 (6 bases). This CDR3 comprises 14 residues. V lost 2 bases and J 7 bases, leaving 16 bases between the germline ends. Germline assignment: CDR1 SGDLS and CDR2 YYNGEE. The CDR3 here is CASSVSRVGGEQYF. The CDR3 nucleotides read TGTGCCAGCAGCGTCTCTCGCGTTGGGGGGGAGCAGTACTTC.

This chain connects TRBV7-2 to TRBJ2-1; TRBD2 matches at 9 bases. Per germline, CDR1 SGHTA and CDR2 FQGNSA. V was clipped by 5 bases and J by 4 bases; unmatched bases: 6. The CDR3 is made up of 15 amino acids. The CDR3 DNA follows: TGTGCCAGCAGCCCTCGTAGCGGGAGTTACAATGAGCAGTTCTTC. Protein: CASSPRSGSYNEQFF.

This clonotype was seen many times. The J gene is TRBJ1-1, the V gene TRBV20-1; TRBD1 aligns across 9 bases. The V gene's germline CDR1 is DFQATT and CDR2 SNEGSKA (reference sequence). The trim removed 5 bases at V and 4 bases at J, leaving 5 bases unmatched. The CDR3 sequence is 13 residues long. The CDR3 spells CSASGTGITEAFF. The CDR3 DNA sequence: TGCAGTGCTTCCGGGACAGGGATCACTGAAGCTTTCTTT.

This clonotype was counted a few times. J is TRBJ1-6 and V is TRBV28; D gene ambiguous. The CDR3 runs 17 residues. Germline loops: CDR1 MDHEN, CDR2 SYDVKM. Trimming pared 1 base from V and 4 bases from J, leaving 14 bases between. CDR3 sequence (DNA): TGTGCCAGCAGTTTATCCGGCCGCCGGGGATATAATTCACCCCTCCACTTT. Translating it yields CASSLSGRRGYNSPLHF.

This clonotype was observed at least ten times. V and J are TRBV29-1 and TRBJ2-3; D may be TRBD2 (6 bases). The length of the CDR3 is 18 residues. With 1 base removed from V and 0 bases from J, the gap between germline ends came to 20 bases. Germline loops: CDR1 SQVTM, CDR2 ANQGSEA. The CDR3, as DNA: TGCAGCGTTGAAGCCTCTGACTGGACACTAGCCAGCACAGATACGCAGTATTTT. Encoded protein: CSVEASDWTLASTDTQYF.

There are many counts of this clonotype. The chain joins TRBV5-4 to TRBJ2-1; D is uncertain. V was cut by 4 bases and J by 8 bases, with 19 bases left in between. The CDR3 sequence is 15 residues long. CDR1 is SGHNT, CDR2 YYREEE, per germline (reference sequence). CDR3 coding DNA: TGTGCCAGCAGCCCCCCCCTTGGGGAAGGAGATGAGCAGTTCTTC. Amino acid sequence: CASSPPLGEGDEQFF.

This clonotype was recorded many times. This chain connects TRBV28 to TRBJ2-1; 11 nucleotides line up with TRBD2. CDR1 MDHEN and CDR2 SYDVKM come from the germline V gene. The CDR3 length is 15 residues. V shed 4 bases and J 8 bases; nucleotides not matched to a gene: 7. As DNA, the CDR3 is TGTGCCAGCAGTTCCGGACTAGCGGGTACCTATGAGCAGTTCTTC. Its translation: CASSSGLAGTYEQFF.

This clonotype has ten or more counts. The chain carries TRBV12-3 or TRBV12-4 and TRBJ2-1; D is ambiguous. CDR3 length equals 12 residues. V was cut by 8 bases and J by 8 bases, with 13 bases left in between. Here the CDR3 DNA reads TGTGCCAGCCAAAGAAGTGCGTATGAGCAGTTCTTC. Its translation is CASQRSAYEQFF.

The rearrangement links TRBV6-5 to TRBJ2-7; 8 bases fit TRBD2. V lost 7 bases to trimming and J lost 1 base; unmatched junction nucleotides: 6. CDR3 length equals 14 residues. Germline CDR1 is MNHEY and CDR2 is SVGAGI. CDR3: CASTPPGGSYEQYF. CDR3 DNA: TGTGCCAGCACCCCCCCGGGAGGGTCCTACGAGCAGTACTTC.

This clonotype occurred many times. The V and J genes are TRBV6-5 and TRBJ1-5; TRBD1 aligns across 7 bases. With V trimmed by 6 bases and J by 1 base, 3 bases remained unmatched. CDR1 and CDR2 from the germline V gene are MNHEY and SVGAGI. The length of the CDR3 is 14 residues. DNA for the CDR3: TGTGCCAGCAGGATGGACAGGAGCAATCAGCCCCAGCATTTT. This sequence encodes CASRMDRSNQPQHF.

The table lists this clonotype with a few counts. This chain connects TRBV5-4 to TRBJ2-2; possible D gene TRBD2, 5 bases. CDR3 length equals 17 residues. Germline CDR1 is SGHNT and CDR2 is YYREEE (reference sequence). V was trimmed by 2 bases and J by 3 bases, leaving 17 bases between them. This CDR3 reads CASSFGPPGSDTGELFF. For the CDR3, the DNA is TGTGCCAGCAGCTTCGGGCCTCCGGGGTCGGACACCGGGGAGCTGTTTTTT.

This clonotype was seen many times. The V and J genes are TRBV20-1 and TRBJ1-1, with 7 bases identical to TRBD1. Germline assignment: CDR1 DFQATT and CDR2 SNEGSKA (reference sequence). Unmatched junction bases numbered 8, after V lost 1 base and J lost 6 bases. The CDR3 loop spans 14 amino acids. CDR3 residues: CSARASDRLPEAFF. For the CDR3, the DNA is TGCAGTGCTAGAGCATCGGACAGGCTGCCTGAAGCTTTCTTT.

This chain links TRBV5-4 with TRBJ2-7; D might be TRBD1 or TRBD2, each matching 5 bases. CDR1 is SGHNT and CDR2 is YYREEE in the germline V gene (reference sequence). Between the trimmed V and J ends, which lost 4 bases and 4 bases, there was a span of 12 bases. The CDR3 has 13 residues. DNA for the CDR3: TGTGCCAGCAGCGCCCGGGGCGGGTACGAGCAGTACTTC. Encoded protein: CASSARGGYEQYF.

The sample holds many counts of this clonotype. This sequence joins TRBV5-4 and TRBJ1-3, with D maybe TRBD1 (6 bases). V lost 3 bases and J lost 2, with 12 bases in between. CDR3 size: 15 residues. Germline V gene lookup returns CDR1 SGHNT and CDR2 YYREEE (reference sequence). CDR3 protein: CASSWGAGPGNTIYF. DNA for the CDR3: TGTGCCAGCAGCTGGGGGGCAGGGCCTGGAAACACCATATATTTT.

The V and J genes are TRBV27 and TRBJ1-4, with D perhaps matching TRBD1 (6 bases). CDR3 length: 14 residues. Germline loops: CDR1 MNHEY, CDR2 SMNVEV (reference sequence). Trimming left V 4 bases short and J 8 bases short, with 14 bases between. The CDR3 sequence: CASSWGQGTEKLFF. Written as DNA, the CDR3 is TGTGCCAGCAGTTGGGGCCAGGGGACGGAAAAACTGTTTTTT.

The table lists this clonotype with a few counts. The genes are TRBV25-1 and TRBJ2-7; no clear D gene. Trimming stripped 6 bases from V and 2 bases from J, with 11 bases between. Germline CDR1 MGHDK, CDR2 SYGVNS. CDR3 length: 13 amino acids. This CDR3 is CASRFSGAYEQYF. The DNA for the CDR3 is TGTGCCAGCAGATTCAGTGGAGCCTACGAGCAGTACTTC.

The sample holds many counts of this clonotype. The chain employs TRBV12-3 or TRBV12-4 and TRBJ2-4; D is unclear. CDR3 length: 18 residues. V dropped 1 base and J dropped 0 bases, with 16 bases sitting between them. The CDR3 region is CASSLVRPEPLAKNIQYF. The CDR3 nucleotides are TGTGCCAGCAGTTTAGTTCGGCCAGAACCATTAGCCAAAAACATTCAGTACTTC.

This clonotype has ten or more counts. This chain links TRBV20-1 with TRBJ1-5, with 8 bases matching TRBD1. The J segment lost 4 bases and the V segment lost 6 bases, leaving 11 bases of the junction unmatched. Germline CDR1 reads DFQATT; CDR2 reads SNEGSKA (reference sequence). The CDR3 contains 15 residues. CDR3 protein: CSAHDWTGRNQPQHF. The CDR3 coding sequence is TGCAGTGCCCACGATTGGACAGGGCGAAATCAGCCCCAGCATTTT.

This clonotype was recorded many times. The CDR3 loop reads CSATVLGANVLTF. The CDR3 region has the DNA TGCAGCGCAACGGTTTTAGGGGCCAACGTCCTGACTTTC. The chain recombines TRBV29-1 with TRBJ2-6; D not resolved. Germline CDR1 reads SQVTM; CDR2 reads ANQGSEA. The V gene lost 7 bases and the J gene lost 4 bases, with 11 bases spanning the gap. This CDR3 has 13 amino acids.

The chain carries TRBV18 and TRBJ1-5; no clear D. Germline V gene data show CDR1 as KGHSH and CDR2 as LQKENI. The CDR3 has 15 residues. V was cut by 3 bases and J by 4 bases, with 13 bases left in between. The CDR3 is CASSPSNVPNQPQHF. CDR3 nucleotide sequence: TGTGCCAGCTCACCTTCCAATGTCCCGAATCAGCCCCAGCATTTT.

This clonotype has only a few counts. The J gene is TRBJ1-1, the V gene TRBV27; a possible D gene is TRBD1 (5 bases). The germline gives CDR1 MNHEY, CDR2 SMNVEV (reference sequence). The germline V and J ends were trimmed by 2 bases and 0 bases, with 16 bases remaining between them. There are 17 residues in the CDR3. CDR3 sequence: CASSLLPRQYMNTEAFF. CDR3 nucleotides: TGTGCCAGCAGTTTACTCCCCCGACAGTACATGAACACTGAAGCTTTCTTT.

At least ten counts were recorded for this clonotype. The rearrangement uses TRBV6-2 or TRBV6-3 and TRBJ2-1, with D possibly being TRBD1 or TRBD2 (6 bases each). Germline CDR1 reads MNHEY; CDR2 reads SVGEGT. Trimming removed 3 bases at V and 7 bases at J, with 19 bases between. This CDR3 spans 16 amino acids. The CDR3 protein is CASSYGLSGAHNEQFF. The CDR3 nucleotides read TGTGCCAGCAGTTATGGGCTTTCGGGGGCGCATAATGAGCAGTTCTTC.

This clonotype occurred a few times. The V call is TRBV2, the J call TRBJ2-3; perhaps TRBD1 as D (5 bases). With 1 base removed from V and 2 bases from J, the gap between germline ends came to 13 bases. In germline, CDR1 is SNHLY, CDR2 FYNNEI. The CDR3 covers 16 residues. CDR3 nucleotide sequence: TGTGCCAGCAGTGAAGGAGAAAGGGGTGACACAGATACGCAGTATTTT. It yields the protein CASSEGERGDTDTQYF. Full variable domain (rest looked up from reference TRBV2 and TRBJ2-3): EPEVTQTPSHQVTQMGQEVILRCVPISNHLYFYWYRQILGQKVEFLVSFYNNEISEKSEIFDDQFSVERPDGSNFTLKIRSTKLEDSAMYFCASSEGERGDTDTQYFGPGTRLTVL.

The table lists this clonotype with many counts. This chain joins TRBV5-1 and TRBJ1-5, with D possibly TRBD1 on 5 matching bases. Trimming pared 4 bases from V and 3 bases from J, leaving 14 bases between. This CDR3 has 15 amino acids. The V gene's germline CDR1 is SGHRS and CDR2 YFSETQ. The CDR3 nucleotides are TGCGCCAGCAGCCCGGACGGGGCAGCCAATCAGCCCCAGCATTTT. It translates to CASSPDGAANQPQHF.

J is TRBJ2-5 and V is TRBV11-2; tentatively, D is TRBD2 (6 bases). V was clipped by 5 bases and J by 1 base, with 17 bases between them. The germline V gene has CDR1 SGHAT and CDR2 FQNNGV. The CDR3 has 16 residues. The CDR3 protein is CASSQLTGAPQETQYF. Here the CDR3 DNA reads TGTGCCAGCAGCCAACTGACGGGAGCACCCCAAGAGACCCAGTACTTC.

The genes are TRBV10-1 and TRBJ2-1; perhaps TRBD1 as D (6 bases). V was shortened by 6 bases and J by 4 bases, with 16 bases between the two germline ends. Germline CDR1 and CDR2: WNHNN and SYGVQD (reference sequence). This CDR3 has 15 residues. In nucleotides, the CDR3 is TGCGCCAGCAGCCAACAGGGAGAGGGTTACAATGAGCAGTTCTTC. Translation: CASSQQGEGYNEQFF.

This clonotype has a count of ten or more. The genes are TRBV6-2 or TRBV6-3 and TRBJ2-5; D unclear. V dropped 4 bases and J dropped 7 bases, with 13 bases sitting between them. In germline, CDR1 is MNHEY, CDR2 SVGEGT. This CDR3 has 13 residues. CDR3 amino acids: CASSLSPGGTQYF. The CDR3 DNA reads TGTGCCAGCAGTTTATCCCCCGGCGGGACCCAGTACTTC.